This paragraph reports one T cell receptor beta chain. TCRdb keeps only in-frame clones here, not all; method: immunoSEQ multiplex PCR. The sample holds approximately 160,000 clones, 85% to 90% seen once. V gave up 4 bases and J gave up 7 bases, with 17 bases separating them. The CDR3 has 15 residues. Germline CDR1 WSHSY, CDR2 SAAADI. This sample stems from a study of cytomegalovirus exposure and HLA in healthy donors. Sequencing was performed on PBMCs. The chain combines TRBV10-2 with TRBJ2-1; a weak D match, TRBD2 (5 bases). The origin of this receptor is a young woman in good health and CMV-seropositive. The chain's CDR3 is CASSVGGSLGNEQFF. The CDR3 DNA follows: TGCGCCAGCAGTGTAGGTGGGAGTTTGGGGAATGAGCAGTTCTTC.